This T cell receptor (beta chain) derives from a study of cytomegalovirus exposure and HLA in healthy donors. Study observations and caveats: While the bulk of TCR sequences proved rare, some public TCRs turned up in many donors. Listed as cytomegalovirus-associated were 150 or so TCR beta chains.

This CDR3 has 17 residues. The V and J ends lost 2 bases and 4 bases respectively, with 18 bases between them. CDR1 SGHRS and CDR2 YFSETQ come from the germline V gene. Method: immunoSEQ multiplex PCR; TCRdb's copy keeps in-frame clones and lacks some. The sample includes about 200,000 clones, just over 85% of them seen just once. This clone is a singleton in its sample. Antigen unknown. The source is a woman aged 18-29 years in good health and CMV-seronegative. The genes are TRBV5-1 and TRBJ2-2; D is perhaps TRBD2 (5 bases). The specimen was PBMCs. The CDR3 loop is CASSFEVGKAGTGELFF. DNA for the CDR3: TGCGCCAGCAGCTTTGAGGTCGGGAAGGCCGGCACCGGGGAGCTGTTTTTT. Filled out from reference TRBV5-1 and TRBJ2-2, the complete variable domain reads KAGVTQTPRYLIKTRGQQVTLSCSPISGHRSVSWYQQTPGQGLQFLFEYFSETQRNKGNFPGRFSGRQFSNSRSEMNVSTLELGDSALYLCASSFEVGKAGTGELFFGEGSRLTVL.